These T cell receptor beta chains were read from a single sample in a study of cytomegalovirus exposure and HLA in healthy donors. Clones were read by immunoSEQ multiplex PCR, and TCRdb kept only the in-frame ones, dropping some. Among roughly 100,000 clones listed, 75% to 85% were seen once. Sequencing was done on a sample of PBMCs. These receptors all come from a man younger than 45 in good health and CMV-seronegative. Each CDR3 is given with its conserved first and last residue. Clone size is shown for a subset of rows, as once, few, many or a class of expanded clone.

cdr3_aa: CASSLSPSGTFNEQFF
v_call: TRBV28
clone_size: .

cdr3_aa: CASSLDPGSNTEAFF
v_call: TRBV5-1
clone_size: once

cdr3_aa: CASTTGTLSGTDTQYF
v_call: TRBV9
clone_size: .

cdr3_aa: CASSLDFGNPQFF
v_call: TRBV7-9
clone_size: .

cdr3_aa: CASSLSSYGYTF
v_call: TRBV7-2
clone_size: .

cdr3_aa: CAIRIQGNTEAFF
v_call: TRBV10-3
clone_size: .

cdr3_aa: CASSEQGAFFTEAFF
v_call: TRBV4-2
clone_size: few

cdr3_aa: CASSFATGSSYEQYF
v_call: TRBV11-2
clone_size: .

cdr3_aa: CSAAGQGKIPQERFF
v_call: TRBV29-1
clone_size: .

cdr3_aa: CASSVENTQYF
v_call: TRBV25-1
clone_size: .

cdr3_aa: CASSSQGSSYEQYF
v_call: TRBV5-6
clone_size: few

cdr3_aa: CAWSKAGVDTQYF
v_call: TRBV30
clone_size: few

cdr3_aa: CSVGRASGSVGELFF
v_call: TRBV29-1
clone_size: .

cdr3_aa: CASSELNRPYEQYF
v_call: TRBV25-1
clone_size: .

cdr3_aa: CASSPPGQYEQYF
v_call: TRBV11-2
clone_size: .

cdr3_aa: CASSRGQGFGNTIYF
v_call: TRBV5-1
clone_size: .

cdr3_aa: CASSPREGRDYGYTF
v_call: TRBV27
clone_size: .

cdr3_aa: CSAAGQGYGYTF
v_call: TRBV29-1
clone_size: .

cdr3_aa: CATARDRADQPQHF
v_call: TRBV6-5
clone_size: .

cdr3_aa: CASRGDTCYLNTEAFF
v_call: TRBV12-2
clone_size: .

cdr3_aa: CASSGSSNTEAFF
v_call: TRBV6-6
clone_size: .

cdr3_aa: CASSPRTGGGTEAFF
v_call: TRBV7-2
clone_size: once

cdr3_aa: CASSLLSGRGNEQFF
v_call: TRBV6-5
clone_size: .

cdr3_aa: CAWSLAGLDQETQYF
v_call: TRBV30
clone_size: once

cdr3_aa: CSVEGGGDTHSGANVLTF
v_call: TRBV29-1
clone_size: .

cdr3_aa: CASSPTSGTGVYEQYF
v_call: TRBV5-1
clone_size: .

cdr3_aa: CASSQGLASNEQFF
v_call: TRBV4-1
clone_size: .

cdr3_aa: CASRSGGDTEAFF
v_call: TRBV28
clone_size: .

cdr3_aa: CASSLIGGETQYF
v_call: TRBV5-4
clone_size: .

cdr3_aa: CASSQDRTYFSGANVLTF
v_call: TRBV4-2
clone_size: .

cdr3_aa: CASSTTGGTEAFF
v_call: TRBV18
clone_size: .

cdr3_aa: CASSLPWAGGEKLFF
v_call: TRBV19
clone_size: .

cdr3_aa: CATSGLRGAGEKLFF
v_call: TRBV15
clone_size: .

cdr3_aa: CASSLERESQETQYF
v_call: TRBV7-2
clone_size: .

cdr3_aa: CASSSVLSSYNEQFF
v_call: TRBV5-4
clone_size: .

cdr3_aa: CASTWGGLGTTIYF
v_call: TRBV6-5
clone_size: .

cdr3_aa: CASSLVQGWTEAFF
v_call: TRBV7-9
clone_size: .

cdr3_aa: CASRRGEEQYF
v_call: TRBV6-5
clone_size: .

cdr3_aa: CSVEEGTGVTYEQYF
v_call: TRBV29-1
clone_size: .